The T cell receptor (beta chain) described here comes from a study of control samples from healthy donors and cancer patients. In germline, CDR1 is MNHNS, CDR2 SASEGT. Trimming at V came to 2 bases and at J to 0 bases, leaving 9 bases not matched to a gene. The CDR3 contains 17 residues. TCRdb's table, derived via immunoSEQ multiplex PCR, lists solely in-frame clones and lacks some. The repertoire includes 85,000 to 100,000 clones, 82% of them detected once, and about 2% sits in the top ten. This clone was detected only once. The genes are TRBV6-1 and TRBJ1-1; 7 bases match TRBD1. This receptor was taken from a man aged 55-75 years in good health. The sequencing sample was made of blood. The CDR3 loop reads CASSEMPATGMNTEAFF. The CDR3 DNA sequence: TGTGCCAGCAGTGAAATGCCTGCGACAGGGATGAACACTGAAGCTTTCTTT.